The subject of this entry is one TCR beta chain. This specimen belongs to a study of PD-L1 blockade in urothelial cancer. TCRdb keeps only in-frame clones here, not all; method: immunoSEQ multiplex PCR. The sample records around 38,000 clones, about 86% being singletons. Time point given: peripheral blood 6 weeks after treatment start. V was clipped by 3 bases and J by 9 bases; unmatched bases: 10. The length of the CDR3 is 14 residues. Germline V gene sequence: CDR1 SNHLY, CDR2 FYNNEI. This receptor was obtained from a man aged 55-75 years with urothelial cancer. This sequence joins TRBV2 and TRBJ2-5; TRBD1 agrees at 7 bases. The sample consisted of PBMCs, taken around atezolizumab (anti-PD-L1) treatment. CDR3 amino acids: CASSEGAGGLAQYF. The CDR3 region has the DNA TGTGCCAGCAGTGAGGGGGCAGGGGGATTGGCCCAGTACTTC.